This is a list of T cell receptor beta chains from one sample in a study of cytomegalovirus exposure and HLA in healthy donors. The protocol was immunoSEQ multiplex PCR, while the TCRdb copy is restricted to in-frame clones and leaves out a portion. This sample contains some 140,000 clones. Sequenced sample: PBMCs. Every receptor here comes from a woman between 40 and 50 years old in good health and CMV-seronegative. Both conserved end residues are part of each CDR3. The D gene is left open where the match is weak.

d_gene,j_gene,v_gene,CDR3nt,CDR3aa
TRBD1,TRBJ1-5,TRBV27,TGTGCCAGCAGCCCGGGGACAGGGCTACTGCAGCCCCAGCATTTT,CASSPGTGLLQPQHF
TRBD1,TRBJ1-2,TRBV6-5,TGTGCCAGCAGTTCAACACTTGGACAGGATAACTATGGCTACACCTTC,CASSSTLGQDNYGYTF
-,TRBJ1-2,TRBV11-3,TGTGCCAGCAGCTTAGGTGACAGCTATGGCTACACCTTC,CASSLGDSYGYTF
-,TRBJ2-3,TRBV10-3,TGTGCCATCGGGGGGCCTACAGGGGTGGAAGGCACAGATACGCAGTATTTT,CAIGGPTGVEGTDTQYF
-,TRBJ1-2,TRBV29-1,TGCAGCGTTCTGCCGAGGACCCAAGGGGGTGGCTACACCTTC,CSVLPRTQGGGYTF
TRBD1,TRBJ1-4,TRBV5-4,TGTGCCAGCAGCTCGACAGGGTCTCGAGAAAAACTGTTTTTT,CASSSTGSREKLFF
TRBD1,TRBJ2-5,TRBV9,TGTGCCAGCAGCGTCGTACAGGGGGGCCAAGAGACCCAGTACTTC,CASSVVQGGQETQYF
TRBD1,TRBJ1-2,TRBV5-4,TGTGCCAGCAGCTCCTCCGGGACAGGGAACTATGGCTACACCTTC,CASSSSGTGNYGYTF
-,TRBJ1-1,TRBV6-6,TGTGCCAGCATGGCAGGGGACACTGAAGCTTTCTTT,CASMAGDTEAFF
-,TRBJ1-2,TRBV19,TGTGCCAGTAGTAGGGGGGTGAGTGACTATGGCTACACCTTC,CASSRGVSDYGYTF
-,TRBJ1-1,TRBV4-1,TGCGCCAGCAGCCTCTATCCACAGGGAAGGAACACTGAAGCTTTCTTT,CASSLYPQGRNTEAFF
TRBD2,TRBJ2-5,TRBV7-9,TGTGCCAGCAGCTTAGGCGGGGGGTTTGAGACCCAGTACTTC,CASSLGGGFETQYF
-,TRBJ2-3,TRBV27,TGTGCCAGCGGGCGGGGCTCCACAGATACGCAGTATTTT,CASGRGSTDTQYF
-,TRBJ2-3,TRBV5-1,TGCGCCAGCAGGTCAGGCGGGGGCACATCAGATACGCAGTATTTT,CASRSGGGTSDTQYF
-,TRBJ1-6,TRBV28,TGTGCCAGCAGTTTATGGCTCGGGAGTGATTCACCCCTCCACTTT,CASSLWLGSDSPLHF
-,TRBJ1-1,TRBV6-5,TGTGCCAGCAGTCGCGGGGTGAACACTGAAGCTTTCTTT,CASSRGVNTEAFF
TRBD2,TRBJ2-2,TRBV5-1,TGCGCCAGCAGCTTGGACCCCGGGGGGAGCGGGGAGCTGTTTTTT,CASSLDPGGSGELFF
-,TRBJ2-3,TRBV7-2,TGTGCCAGCAGGCGTCGGGGCACAGATACGCAGTATTTT,CASRRRGTDTQYF
-,TRBJ2-7,TRBV5-4,TGTGCCAGCAGCTTGGAGAGCTACGAGCAGTACTTC,CASSLESYEQYF
-,TRBJ1-4,TRBV6-5,TGTGCCAGCAGTTCGCTACAGGGCGTTAATGAAAAACTGTTTTTT,CASSSLQGVNEKLFF
TRBD2,TRBJ2-7,TRBV6-5,TGTGCTAGCGGGGGGGGCAGGGTCCGGAACGAGCAGTACTTC,CASGGGRVRNEQYF
TRBD2,TRBJ2-1,TRBV25-1,TGTGCCAGCAGTGATTTTAGCGGGTTGTACAATGAGCAGTTCTTC,CASSDFSGLYNEQFF
-,TRBJ1-6,TRBV9,TGTGCCAGCAGCGTAGATGCGGGATCCTATAATTCACCCCTCCACTTT,CASSVDAGSYNSPLHF
TRBD1,TRBJ2-7,TRBV10-3,TGCGCCATCAGTAGGACAGGGGGATACTACGAGCAGTACTTC,CAISRTGGYYEQYF
TRBD1,TRBJ1-1,TRBV19,TGTGCCAGTAGTGTCCGGGACAGGGGGAACACTGAAGCTTTCTTT,CASSVRDRGNTEAFF
TRBD1,TRBJ2-7,TRBV18,TGTGCCAGCTCACGGGGACAGGATCCCTACGAGCAGTACTTC,CASSRGQDPYEQYF
TRBD1,TRBJ1-1,TRBV9,TGTGCCAGCAGCGCGACAGGGAGCAACACTGAAGCTTTCTTT,CASSATGSNTEAFF
TRBD1,TRBJ1-1,TRBV7-3,TGTGCCAGCAGGCCAAGACAGGGCCACGCTGAAGCTTTCTTT,CASRPRQGHAEAFF
-,TRBJ1-2,TRBV28,TGTGCCAGCAGTTTAGCAACTGATAACTATGGCTACACCTTC,CASSLATDNYGYTF
-,TRBJ2-2,TRBV9,TGTGCCAGCAGCGTAGAGGAGCGATCCGGGGAGCTGTTTTTT,CASSVEERSGELFF
TRBD2,TRBJ2-3,TRBV29-1,TGCAGCGTTGACAGCGGGGGCACAGATACGCAGTATTTT,CSVDSGGTDTQYF
TRBD2,TRBJ2-1,TRBV28,TGTGCCAGCAGTTTACTGGGCTGGAGCGGGGGTAACAATGAGCAGTTCTTC,CASSLLGWSGGNNEQFF
-,TRBJ2-2,TRBV5-1,TGCGCCAGCAGCTTGGGAGACCTCCGGGGCACCGGGGAGCTGTTTTTT,CASSLGDLRGTGELFF
TRBD1,TRBJ1-1,TRBV5-1,TGCGCCAGCAGGCTCCGAAGACAGGGGAACACTGAAGCTTTCTTT,CASRLRRQGNTEAFF
-,TRBJ1-4,TRBV28,TGTGCCATTCCCGACAGAGATAATGAAAAACTGTTTTTT,CAIPDRDNEKLFF
TRBD1,TRBJ1-2,TRBV4-3,TGCGCCAGCAGCCCTAATTATGGACAGGGGAACTATGGCTACACCTTC,CASSPNYGQGNYGYTF
-,TRBJ1-2,TRBV10-2,TGCGCCAGCAGTGAGTCGAGAAGGGGAGGCAATGGCTACACCTTC,CASSESRRGGNGYTF
-,TRBJ2-3,TRBV5-1,TGCGCCAGCAGCTTCCAAATAGGCAGGGACACAGATACGCAGTATTTT,CASSFQIGRDTDTQYF
-,TRBJ1-2,TRBV19,TGTGCCAGTAGTACCCGGGACATGGAGGGCTACACCTTC,CASSTRDMEGYTF
-,TRBJ2-2,TRBV5-4,TGTGCCAGCAGCTTGAATTACCGAGCGGCCGGGGAGCTGTTTTTT,CASSLNYRAAGELFF
-,TRBJ1-2,TRBV7-3,TGTGCCAGCAGCTTCGGGGTCTATGGCTACACCTTC,CASSFGVYGYTF
-,TRBJ2-2,TRBV27,TGTGCCAGCAGTTCCCCTATTTCGGGGGTCGGGGAGCTGTTTTTT,CASSSPISGVGELFF
-,TRBJ2-7,TRBV2,TGTGCCAGCAGTCGCGACACTTCCTACGAGCAGTACTTC,CASSRDTSYEQYF
TRBD1,TRBJ2-7,TRBV9,TGTGCCAGCAGCCCACGGGACAGGCCATACGAGCAGTACTTC,CASSPRDRPYEQYF
-,TRBJ2-2,TRBV21-1,TGTGCCAGCATGCAGCCCTTAAGGGGGACCGGGGAGCTGTTTTTT,CASMQPLRGTGELFF
-,TRBJ1-1,TRBV11-1,TGTGCCAGCAGCCCGCCAGGGGTCACTGAAGCTTTCTTT,CASSPPGVTEAFF
-,TRBJ2-3,TRBV4-3,TGCGCCAGCAGCCAAGCACAATTCCTTACTAGTGGCACAGATACGCAGTATTTT,CASSQAQFLTSGTDTQYF